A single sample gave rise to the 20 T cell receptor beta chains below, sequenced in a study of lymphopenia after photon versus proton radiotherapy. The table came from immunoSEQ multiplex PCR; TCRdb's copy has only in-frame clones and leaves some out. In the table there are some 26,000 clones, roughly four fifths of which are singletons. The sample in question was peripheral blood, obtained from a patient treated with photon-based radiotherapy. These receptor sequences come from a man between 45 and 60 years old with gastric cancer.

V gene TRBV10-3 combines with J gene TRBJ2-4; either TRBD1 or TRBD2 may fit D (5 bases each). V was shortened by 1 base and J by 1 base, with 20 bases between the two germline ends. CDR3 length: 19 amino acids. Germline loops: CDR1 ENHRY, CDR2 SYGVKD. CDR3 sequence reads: CAISELELPGTPAKNIQYF. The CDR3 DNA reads TGTGCCATCAGTGAGTTGGAGCTCCCGGGGACCCCCGCCAAAAACATTCAGTACTTC.

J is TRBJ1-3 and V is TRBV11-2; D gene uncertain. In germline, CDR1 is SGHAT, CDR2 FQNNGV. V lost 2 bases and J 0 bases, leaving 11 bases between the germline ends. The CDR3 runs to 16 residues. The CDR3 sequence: CASSLPAQLSGNTIYF. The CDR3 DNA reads TGTGCCAGCAGCTTACCAGCGCAGCTCTCTGGAAACACCATATATTTT.

In nucleotides, the CDR3 is TGTGCCAGCAGCTTCTTGACAGGGGGGACAGATACGCAGTATTTT. The encoded protein is CASSFLTGGTDTQYF. The chain recombines TRBV11-2 with TRBJ2-3, with 9 bases identical to TRBD1. Germline V gene lookup returns CDR1 SGHAT and CDR2 FQNNGV. The J segment lost 3 bases and the V segment lost 3 bases, leaving 4 bases of the junction unmatched. The CDR3 totals 15 residues. The full variable domain, in which reference TRBV11-2 and TRBJ2-3 provide the parts outside the CDR3, is EAGVAQSPRYKIIEKRQSVAFWCNPISGHATLYWYQQILGQGPKLLIQFQNNGVVDDSQLPKDRFSAERLKGVDSTLKIQPAKLEDSAVYLCASSFLTGGTDTQYFGPGTRLTVL.

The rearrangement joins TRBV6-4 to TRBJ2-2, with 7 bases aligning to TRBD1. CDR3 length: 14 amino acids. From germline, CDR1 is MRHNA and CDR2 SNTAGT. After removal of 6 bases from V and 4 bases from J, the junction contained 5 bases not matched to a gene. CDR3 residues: CASRTGTSTGELFF. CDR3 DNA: TGTGCCAGCAGGACAGGGACGAGCACCGGGGAGCTGTTTTTT.

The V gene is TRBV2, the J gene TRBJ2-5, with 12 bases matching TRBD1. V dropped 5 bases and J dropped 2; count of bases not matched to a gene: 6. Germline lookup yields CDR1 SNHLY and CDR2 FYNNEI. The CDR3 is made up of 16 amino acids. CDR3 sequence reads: CASSKGTGGWQETQYF. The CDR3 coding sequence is TGTGCCAGCAGTAAAGGGACAGGGGGCTGGCAAGAGACCCAGTACTTC.

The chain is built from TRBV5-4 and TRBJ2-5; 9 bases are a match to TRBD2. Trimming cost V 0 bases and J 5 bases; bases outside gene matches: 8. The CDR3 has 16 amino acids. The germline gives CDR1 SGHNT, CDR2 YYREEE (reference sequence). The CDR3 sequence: CASSLGRGGAPETQYF. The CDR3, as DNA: TGTGCCAGCAGCTTGGGTCGCGGGGGGGCCCCGGAGACCCAGTACTTC. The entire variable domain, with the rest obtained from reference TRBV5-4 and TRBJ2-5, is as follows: ETGVTQSPTHLIKTRGQQVTLRCSSQSGHNTVSWYQQALGQGPQFIFQYYREEENGRGNFPPRFSGLQFPNYSSELNVNALELDDSALYLCASSLGRGGAPETQYFGPGTRLLVL.

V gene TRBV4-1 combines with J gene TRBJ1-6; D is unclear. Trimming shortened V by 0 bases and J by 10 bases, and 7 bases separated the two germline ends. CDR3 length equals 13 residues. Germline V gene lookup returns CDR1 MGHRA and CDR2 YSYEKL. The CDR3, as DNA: TGCGCCAGCAGCCAAGATGCCAGCTCACCCCTCCACTTT. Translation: CASSQDASSPLHF.

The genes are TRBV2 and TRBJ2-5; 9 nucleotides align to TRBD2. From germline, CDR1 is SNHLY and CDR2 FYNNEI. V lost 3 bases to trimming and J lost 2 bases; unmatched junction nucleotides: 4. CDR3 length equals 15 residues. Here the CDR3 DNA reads TGTGCCAGCAGTGATAGCGGGGGTACTCAAGAGACCCAGTACTTC. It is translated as CASSDSGGTQETQYF.

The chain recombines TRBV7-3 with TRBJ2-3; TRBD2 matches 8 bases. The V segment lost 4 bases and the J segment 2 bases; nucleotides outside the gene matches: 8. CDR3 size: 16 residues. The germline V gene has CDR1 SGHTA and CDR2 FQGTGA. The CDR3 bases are TGTGCCAGCAGCTCGAGAGCGGGGGTAATCACAGATACGCAGTATTTT. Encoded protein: CASSSRAGVITDTQYF.

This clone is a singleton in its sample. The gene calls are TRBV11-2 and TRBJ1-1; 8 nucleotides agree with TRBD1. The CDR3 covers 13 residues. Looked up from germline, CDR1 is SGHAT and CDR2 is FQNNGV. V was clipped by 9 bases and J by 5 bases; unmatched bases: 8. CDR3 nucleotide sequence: TGTGCCAGTTCCGGACAGGGATGGACTGAAGCTTTCTTT. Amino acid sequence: CASSGQGWTEAFF.

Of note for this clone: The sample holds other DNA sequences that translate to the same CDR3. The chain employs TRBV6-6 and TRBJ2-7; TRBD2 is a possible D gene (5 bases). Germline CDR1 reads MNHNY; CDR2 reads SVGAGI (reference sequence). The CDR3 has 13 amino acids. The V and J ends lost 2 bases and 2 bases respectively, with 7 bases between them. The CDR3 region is CASSYSGAYEQYF. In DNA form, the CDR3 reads TGTGCCAGCAGTTACAGCGGTGCCTACGAGCAGTACTTC.

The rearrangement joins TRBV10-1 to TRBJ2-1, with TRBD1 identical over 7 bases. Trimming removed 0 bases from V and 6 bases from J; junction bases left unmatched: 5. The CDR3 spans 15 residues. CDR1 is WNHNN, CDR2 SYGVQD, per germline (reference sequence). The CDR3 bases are TGCGCCAGCAGTGAGTCCAGACAGGGAAGCAATGAGCAGTTCTTC. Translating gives CASSESRQGSNEQFF.

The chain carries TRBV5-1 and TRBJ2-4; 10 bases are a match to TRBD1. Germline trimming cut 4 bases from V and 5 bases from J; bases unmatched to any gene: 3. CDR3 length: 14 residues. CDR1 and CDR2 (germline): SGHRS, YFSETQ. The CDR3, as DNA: TGCGCCAGCAGCCGGACAGGGGGTGAAAACATTCAGTACTTC. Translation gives CASSRTGGENIQYF.

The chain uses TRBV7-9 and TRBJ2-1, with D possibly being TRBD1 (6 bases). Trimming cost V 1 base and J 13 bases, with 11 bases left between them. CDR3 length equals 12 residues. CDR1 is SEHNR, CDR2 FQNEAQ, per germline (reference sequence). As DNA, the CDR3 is TGTGCCAGCAGCTTAGTTCGGACAGACCAGTTCTTC. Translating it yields CASSLVRTDQFF.

CDR3 in DNA: TGTGCCAGTAGTGTTACTAGAAACAATGAGCAGTTCTTC. Translated: CASSVTRNNEQFF. This chain links TRBV19 with TRBJ2-1; tentative D call: TRBD2 (5 bases). V lost 5 bases and J 5 bases, leaving 10 bases between the germline ends. Germline values: CDR1 LNHDA, CDR2 SQIVND (reference sequence). CDR3 length: 13 residues.

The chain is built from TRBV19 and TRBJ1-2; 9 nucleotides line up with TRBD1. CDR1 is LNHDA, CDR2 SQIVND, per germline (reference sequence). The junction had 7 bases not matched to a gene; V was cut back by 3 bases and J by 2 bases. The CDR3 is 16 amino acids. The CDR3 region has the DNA TGTGCCAGTAGTATTTCAGGACAGGGGACCAACTATGGCTACACCTTC. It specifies CASSISGQGTNYGYTF.

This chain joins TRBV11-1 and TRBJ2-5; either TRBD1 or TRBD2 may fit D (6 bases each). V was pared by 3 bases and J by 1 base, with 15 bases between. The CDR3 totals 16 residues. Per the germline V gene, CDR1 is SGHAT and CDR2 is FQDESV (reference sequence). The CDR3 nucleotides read TGTGCCAGCAGCTTTGCGTGGGGGGCCCCCCAAGAGACCCAGTACTTC. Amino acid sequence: CASSFAWGAPQETQYF.

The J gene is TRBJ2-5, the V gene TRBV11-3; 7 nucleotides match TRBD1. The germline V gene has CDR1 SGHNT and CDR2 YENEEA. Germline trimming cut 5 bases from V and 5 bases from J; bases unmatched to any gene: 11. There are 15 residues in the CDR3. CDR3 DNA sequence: TGTGCCAGCAGCAAAAACCCGACAGGGCGGGAGACCCAGTACTTC. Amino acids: CASSKNPTGRETQYF.

The CDR3: CSASPVAEAFF. The CDR3 region has the DNA TGCAGTGCTAGTCCGGTAGCTGAAGCTTTCTTT. The rearrangement joins TRBV20-1 to TRBJ1-1; no reliable D call. Germline V CDR1 and CDR2: DFQATT, SNEGSKA (reference sequence). Deletions cut 3 bases from V and 6 bases from J, with 8 bases between. The CDR3 has 11 amino acids.

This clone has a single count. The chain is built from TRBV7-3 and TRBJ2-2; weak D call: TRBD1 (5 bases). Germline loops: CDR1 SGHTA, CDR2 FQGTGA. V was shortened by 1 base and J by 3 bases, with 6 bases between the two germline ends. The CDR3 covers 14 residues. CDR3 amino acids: CASSLIGDTGELFF. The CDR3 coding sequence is TGTGCCAGCAGCTTAATAGGGGACACCGGGGAGCTGTTTTTT.